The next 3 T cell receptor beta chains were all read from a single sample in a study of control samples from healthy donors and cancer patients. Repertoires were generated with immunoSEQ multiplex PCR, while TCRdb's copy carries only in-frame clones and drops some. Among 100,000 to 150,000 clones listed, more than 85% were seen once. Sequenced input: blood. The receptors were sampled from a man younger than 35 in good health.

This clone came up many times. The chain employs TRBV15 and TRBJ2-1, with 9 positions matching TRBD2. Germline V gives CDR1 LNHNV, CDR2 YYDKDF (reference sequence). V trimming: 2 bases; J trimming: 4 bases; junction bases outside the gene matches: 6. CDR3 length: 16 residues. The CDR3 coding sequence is TGTGCCACCAGCAGAAAAACTAGCGGGTTTTACAATGAGCAGTTCTTC. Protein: CATSRKTSGFYNEQFF.

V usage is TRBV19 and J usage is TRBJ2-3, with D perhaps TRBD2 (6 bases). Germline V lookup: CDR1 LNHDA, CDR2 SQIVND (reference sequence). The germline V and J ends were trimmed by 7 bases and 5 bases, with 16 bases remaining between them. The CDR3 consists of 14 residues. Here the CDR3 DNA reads TGTGCCAGTAACCTGGCAGGGCGGGGAGATACGCAGTATTTT. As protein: CASNLAGRGDTQYF.

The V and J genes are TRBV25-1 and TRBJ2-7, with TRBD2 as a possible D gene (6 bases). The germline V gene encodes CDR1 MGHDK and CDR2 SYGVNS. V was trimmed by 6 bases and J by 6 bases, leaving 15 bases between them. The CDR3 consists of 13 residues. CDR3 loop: CASSRDLSGEQYF. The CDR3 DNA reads TGTGCCAGCAGCCGGGACTTGAGCGGCGAGCAGTACTTC.